One T cell receptor beta chain is described in this entry. This sample was taken from a study of cytomegalovirus exposure and HLA in healthy donors. Germline CDR1 is SGHRS and CDR2 is YFSETQ. CDR3 size: 14 residues. V was clipped by 4 bases and J by 3 bases, with 10 bases between them. Primers for the PCR totalled 60 Vbeta and 13 Jbeta. Sequencing was performed with immunoSEQ multiplex PCR; in TCRdb, only in-frame clones are kept and a portion is missing. The table lists some 160,000 clones, more than 65% of them singletons. The source material was PBMCs. This clonotype was obtained from a woman aged 45 to 65 in good health and CMV-seronegative. The chain links TRBV5-1 to TRBJ1-4; D unclear. CDR3: CASSIRPANEKLFF. CDR3 sequence (DNA): TGCGCCAGCAGCATCAGGCCCGCTAATGAAAAACTGTTTTTT.